What follows are 6 T cell receptor beta chains derived from one specimen sequenced in a study of blood T cells in healthy people across ages. Together with a sample-barcoded 5' primer, a J-beta primer mix was included in a second PCR lasting about 6 to 12 cycles. TCRdb reprocessed the 5' RACE reads with MiXCR, giving one entry per CDR3 protein. Of about 1.4 million distinct CDR3 sequences in the sample, approximately 59% were seen once. What was sequenced was blood. These receptors all stem from a man between 18 and 35 years old in good health.

A remark on this clonotype: At one end the junction does not follow the germline gene, possibly because of a read error. This chain uses TRBV4-3 with TRBJ1-2; D might be TRBD1 (5 bases). Germline V gene sequence: CDR1 LGHNA, CDR2 YSLEER. The CDR3 is 14 residues long. The CDR3 is CASSQEGGNCGYTF. The CDR3, as DNA: TGCGCCAGCAGCCAAGAGGGGGGTAACTGTGGCTACACCTTC.

The rearrangement joins TRBV10-3 to TRBJ1-2; D is ambiguous. This CDR3 is built from 14 residues. Per germline, CDR1 ENHRY and CDR2 SYGVKD. V lost 8 bases, J lost 8 bases, and 21 bases lay in between. CDR3 loop: CAIGSRQRRTGYTF. The CDR3, as DNA: TGTGCCATCGGGTCTCGGCAGCGCCGTACGGGCTACACCTTC.

This clonotype was counted between two and nine times. This chain connects TRBV20-1 to TRBJ1-2, with D unresolved. This CDR3 is 15 amino acids long. Trimming left V 5 bases short and J 3 bases short, with 19 bases between. The germline CDR1 and CDR2 sequences are DFQATT and SNEGSKA (reference sequence). CDR3 region: CSARAASLGDYGYTF. The CDR3 DNA reads as TGCAGTGCTCGGGCAGCCTCCCTTGGTGACTATGGCTACACCTTC.

The rearrangement links TRBV6-1 to TRBJ1-5; a possible D gene is TRBD1 (6 bases). From germline, CDR1 is MNHNS and CDR2 SASEGT. Trimming stripped 4 bases from V and 5 bases from J, with 9 bases between. The CDR3 consists of 13 residues. The CDR3 coding sequence is TGTGCCAGCAGTGGGACAGCCTATCAGCCCCAGCATTTT. The encoded protein is CASSGTAYQPQHF.

As regards this clonotype: An end of the junction does not agree with germline; a read error may underlie this. The chain uses TRBV29-1 and TRBJ2-7; the D gene is possibly TRBD1 (5 bases). The CDR3 is 14 residues long. Germline CDR1 and CDR2: SQVTM and ANQGSEA. The CDR3 loop reads CSAELGVSSYEQYF. CDR3 in DNA: TGCAGCGCTGAATTAGGGGTGAGCTCCTACGAGCAGTACTTC.

This clonotype was recorded many times. This sequence joins TRBV10-3 and TRBJ2-7; D call uncertain. Germline values: CDR1 ENHRY, CDR2 SYGVKD. This CDR3 comprises 15 residues. V gave up 5 bases and J gave up 0 bases, with 14 bases separating them. The CDR3 region is CAISPSGGFSYEQYF. The CDR3 DNA sequence: TGTGCCATCAGTCCTTCAGGCGGATTCTCCTACGAGCAGTACTTC.